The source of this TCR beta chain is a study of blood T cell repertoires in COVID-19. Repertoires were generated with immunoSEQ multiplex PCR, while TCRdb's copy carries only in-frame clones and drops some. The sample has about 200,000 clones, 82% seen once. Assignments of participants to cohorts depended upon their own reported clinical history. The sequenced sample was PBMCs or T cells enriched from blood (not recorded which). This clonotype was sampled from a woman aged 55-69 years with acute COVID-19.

As DNA, the CDR3 is TGCGCCAGCAGTGATCGGCTAGGTGTCACCGGGGAGCTGTTTTTT. Translating gives CASSDRLGVTGELFF. The V call is TRBV10-1, the J call TRBJ2-2; no clear D gene. Between the trimmed V and J ends, which lost 3 bases and 4 bases, there was a span of 12 bases. CDR3 length: 15 amino acids. CDR1 and CDR2 (germline): WNHNN, SYGVQD (reference sequence).